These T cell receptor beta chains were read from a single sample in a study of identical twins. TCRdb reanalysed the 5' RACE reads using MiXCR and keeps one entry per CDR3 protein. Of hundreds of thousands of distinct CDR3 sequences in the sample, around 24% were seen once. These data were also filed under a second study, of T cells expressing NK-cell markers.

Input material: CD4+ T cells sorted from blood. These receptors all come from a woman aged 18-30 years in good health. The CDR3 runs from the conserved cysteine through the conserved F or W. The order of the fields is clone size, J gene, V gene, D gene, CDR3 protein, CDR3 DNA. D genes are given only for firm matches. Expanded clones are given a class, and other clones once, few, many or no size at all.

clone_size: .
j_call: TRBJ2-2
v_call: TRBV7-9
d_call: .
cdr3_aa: CASSFARGTGELFF
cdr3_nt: TGTGCCAGCAGCTTCGCCAGGGGCACCGGGGAGCTGTTTTTT

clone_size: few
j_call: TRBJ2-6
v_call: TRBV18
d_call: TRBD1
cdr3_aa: CASSPGQLGVLTF
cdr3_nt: TGTGCCAGCTCACCGGGACAGCTAGGAGTCCTGACTTTC

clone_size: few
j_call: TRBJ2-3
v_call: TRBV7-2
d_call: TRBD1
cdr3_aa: CASSLTLTGGTQYF
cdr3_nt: TGTGCCAGCAGCCTCACCCTGACAGGGGGAACGCAGTATTTT

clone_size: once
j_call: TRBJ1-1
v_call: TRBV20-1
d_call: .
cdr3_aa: CSARVDIYTEAFF
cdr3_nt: TGCAGTGCTAGAGTAGACATTTACACTGAAGCTTTCTTT

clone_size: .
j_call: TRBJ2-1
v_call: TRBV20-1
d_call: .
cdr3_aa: CSAIGAPSSYNEQFF
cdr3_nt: TGCAGTGCTATCGGGGCCCCAAGCTCCTACAATGAGCAGTTCTTC

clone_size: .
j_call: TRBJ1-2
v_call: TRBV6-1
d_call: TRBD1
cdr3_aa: CASSRRTGGTYGYTF
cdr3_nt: TGTGCCAGCAGTAGACGGACAGGGGGTACCTATGGCTACACCTTC

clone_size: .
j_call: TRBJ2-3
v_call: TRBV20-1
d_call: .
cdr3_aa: CSARGLAIADTQYF
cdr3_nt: TGCAGTGCTAGAGGCCTAGCGATCGCAGATACGCAGTATTTT

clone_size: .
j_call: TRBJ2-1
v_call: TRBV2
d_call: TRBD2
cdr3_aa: CARTRGLAGNNEQFF
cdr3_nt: TGTGCCAGAACAAGAGGACTAGCGGGTAACAATGAGCAGTTCTTC

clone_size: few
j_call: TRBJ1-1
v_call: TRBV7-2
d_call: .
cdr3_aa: CASSLVAWGTEAFF
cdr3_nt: TGTGCCAGCAGCTTAGTAGCGTGGGGGACTGAAGCTTTCTTT

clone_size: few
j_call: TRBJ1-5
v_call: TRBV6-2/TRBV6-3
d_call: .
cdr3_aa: CASSTYAGRYQPQHF
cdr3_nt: TGTGCCAGCAGTACCTACGCCGGGAGATATCAGCCCCAGCATTTT

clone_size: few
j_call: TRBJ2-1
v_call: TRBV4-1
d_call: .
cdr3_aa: CASSQEGLSSYNEQFF
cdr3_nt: TGCGCCAGCAGCCAAGAGGGACTTAGCTCCTACAATGAGCAGTTCTTC

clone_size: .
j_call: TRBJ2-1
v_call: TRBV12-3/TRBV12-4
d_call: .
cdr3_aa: CASSLSGSSHEQFF
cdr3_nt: TGTGCCAGCAGTTTATCGGGAAGTTCCCATGAGCAGTTCTTC

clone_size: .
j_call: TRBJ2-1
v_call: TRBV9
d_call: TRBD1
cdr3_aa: CASGTAYNEQFF
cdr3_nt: TGTGCCAGTGGGACAGCATACAATGAGCAGTTCTTC

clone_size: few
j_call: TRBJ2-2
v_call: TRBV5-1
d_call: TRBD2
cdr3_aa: CASSFLAGGTGELFF
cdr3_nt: TGCGCCAGCAGCTTCCTAGCGGGGGGCACCGGGGAGCTGTTTTTT

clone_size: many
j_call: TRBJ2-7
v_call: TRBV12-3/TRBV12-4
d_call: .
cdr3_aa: CASSLRVYEQYF
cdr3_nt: TGTGCCAGCAGTCTTAGGGTGTACGAGCAGTACTTC

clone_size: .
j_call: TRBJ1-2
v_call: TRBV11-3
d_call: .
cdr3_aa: CASSLEAAGRGGYTF
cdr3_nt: TGTGCCAGCAGCTTAGAGGCCGCAGGGCGAGGTGGCTACACCTTC

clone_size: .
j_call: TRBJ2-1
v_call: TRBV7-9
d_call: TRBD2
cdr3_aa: CASSYHLAGAHNEQFF
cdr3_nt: TGTGCCAGCAGCTACCACCTAGCGGGAGCGCACAATGAGCAGTTCTTC

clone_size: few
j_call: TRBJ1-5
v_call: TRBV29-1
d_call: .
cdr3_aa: CSVEVGSNQPQHF
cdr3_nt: TGCAGCGTTGAGGTAGGCTCCAATCAGCCCCAGCATTTT

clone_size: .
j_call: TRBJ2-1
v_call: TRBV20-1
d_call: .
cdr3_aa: CSARDRLGHNEQFF
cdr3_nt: TGCAGTGCTAGAGATAGGTTAGGGCACAATGAGCAGTTCTTC

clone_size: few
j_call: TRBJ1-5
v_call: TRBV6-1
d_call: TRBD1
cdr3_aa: CAASKGTGASPQHF
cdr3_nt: TGTGCCGCCAGCAAGGGGACAGGAGCGTCCCCCCAGCATTTT

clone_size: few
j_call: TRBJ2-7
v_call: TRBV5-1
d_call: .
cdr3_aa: CASSLGRVEQYF
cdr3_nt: TGCGCCAGCAGCTTGGGGAGGGTCGAGCAGTACTTC

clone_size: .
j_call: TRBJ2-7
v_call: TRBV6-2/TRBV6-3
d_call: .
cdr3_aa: CASNSRRGPDYEQYF
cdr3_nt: TGTGCCAGCAACTCGCGGAGGGGGCCGGACTACGAGCAGTACTTC

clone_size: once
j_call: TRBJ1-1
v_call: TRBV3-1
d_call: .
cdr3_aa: CASSQSSYTEAFF
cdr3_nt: TGTGCCAGCAGCCAATCGAGTTACACTGAAGCTTTCTTT

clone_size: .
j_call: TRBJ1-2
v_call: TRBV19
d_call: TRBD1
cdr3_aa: CASSPDRGLYGYTF
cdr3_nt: TGTGCCAGTAGCCCGGACAGGGGGCTCTATGGCTACACCTTC

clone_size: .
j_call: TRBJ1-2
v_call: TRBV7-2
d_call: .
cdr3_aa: CASSRDTYGYTF
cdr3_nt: TGTGCCAGCAGCCGTGACACATATGGCTACACCTTC

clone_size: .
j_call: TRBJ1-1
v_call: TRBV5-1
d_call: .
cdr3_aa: CASSYMVSSDTEAFF
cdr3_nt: TGCGCCAGCAGCTATATGGTCAGTTCGGACACTGAAGCTTTCTTT

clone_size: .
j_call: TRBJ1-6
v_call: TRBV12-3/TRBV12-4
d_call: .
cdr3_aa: CASRGVPNSPLHF
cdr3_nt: TGTGCCAGCAGAGGAGTACCTAATTCACCCCTCCACTTT

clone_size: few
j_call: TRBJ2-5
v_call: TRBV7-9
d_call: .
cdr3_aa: CASSLQKQTQYF
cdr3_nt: TGTGCCAGCAGCTTACAGAAACAGACCCAGTACTTC

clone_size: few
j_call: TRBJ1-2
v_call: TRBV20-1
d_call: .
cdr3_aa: CSARDAGSLHGYTF
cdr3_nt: TGCAGTGCTAGAGATGCAGGGAGCTTGCATGGCTACACCTTC

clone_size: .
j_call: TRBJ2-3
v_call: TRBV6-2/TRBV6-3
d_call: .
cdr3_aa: CASSRNRVSEDTQYF
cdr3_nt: TGTGCCAGCAGTCGCAACAGGGTTTCTGAAGATACGCAGTATTTT

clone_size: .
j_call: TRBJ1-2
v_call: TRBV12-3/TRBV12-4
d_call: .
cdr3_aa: CASSFWDRGSGYTF
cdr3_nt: TGTGCCAGCAGTTTTTGGGATAGGGGAAGCGGCTACACCTTC

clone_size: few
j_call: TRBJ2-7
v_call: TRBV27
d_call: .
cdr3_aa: CASSFVSDSYEQYF
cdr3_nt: TGTGCCAGCAGTTTTGTATCGGACTCCTACGAGCAGTACTTC

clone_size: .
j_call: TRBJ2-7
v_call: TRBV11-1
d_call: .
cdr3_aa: CASSLRSRGSSYEQYF
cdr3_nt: TGTGCCAGCAGCTTAAGGTCAAGAGGTAGCTCCTACGAGCAGTACTTC

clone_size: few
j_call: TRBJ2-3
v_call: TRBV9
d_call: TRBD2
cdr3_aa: CASSVDYPSGGALYTDTQYF
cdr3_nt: TGTGCCAGCAGCGTAGATTACCCTAGCGGGGGGGCCCTATACACAGATACGCAGTATTTT

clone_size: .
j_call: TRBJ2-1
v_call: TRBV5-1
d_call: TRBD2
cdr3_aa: CASSSSGTSGNNEQFF
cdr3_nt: TGCGCCAGCAGCTCCTCCGGGACTAGCGGGAACAATGAGCAGTTCTTC

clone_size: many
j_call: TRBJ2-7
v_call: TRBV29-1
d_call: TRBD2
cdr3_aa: CSVSQAGFSYEQYF
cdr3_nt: TGCAGCGTTTCCCAAGCGGGATTCTCCTACGAGCAGTACTTC

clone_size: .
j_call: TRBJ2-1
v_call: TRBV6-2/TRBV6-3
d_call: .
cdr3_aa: CASSYRTTGNEQFF
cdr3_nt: TGTGCCAGCAGTTACAGGACCACCGGAAATGAGCAGTTCTTC

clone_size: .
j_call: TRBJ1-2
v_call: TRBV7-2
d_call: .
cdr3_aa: CASSLGSSGYTF
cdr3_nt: TGTGCCAGCAGTCTAGGTTCTTCAGGCTACACCTTC

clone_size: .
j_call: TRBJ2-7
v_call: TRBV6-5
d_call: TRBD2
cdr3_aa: CASSYSIRDYGIEQYF
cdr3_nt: TGTGCCAGCAGTTACTCCATCCGGGACTATGGGATCGAGCAGTACTTC

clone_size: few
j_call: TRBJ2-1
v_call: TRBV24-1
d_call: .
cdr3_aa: CATGVGGEQFF
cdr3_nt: TGTGCCACCGGCGTGGGAGGTGAGCAGTTCTTC

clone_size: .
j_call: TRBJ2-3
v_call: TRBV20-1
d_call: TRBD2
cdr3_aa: CSARTAGGKDTQYF
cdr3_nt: TGCAGTGCCCGAACCGCGGGGGGGAAAGATACGCAGTATTTT

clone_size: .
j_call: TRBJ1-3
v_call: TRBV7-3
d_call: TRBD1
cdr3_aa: CASSKQTGAGNTIYF
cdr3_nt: TGTGCCAGCAGCAAACAGACAGGGGCTGGAAACACCATATATTTT

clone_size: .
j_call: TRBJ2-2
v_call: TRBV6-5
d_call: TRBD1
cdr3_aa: CASSYLRTGGFTGELFF
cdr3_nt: TGTGCCAGCAGTTACTTGAGGACAGGGGGCTTTACCGGGGAGCTGTTTTTT